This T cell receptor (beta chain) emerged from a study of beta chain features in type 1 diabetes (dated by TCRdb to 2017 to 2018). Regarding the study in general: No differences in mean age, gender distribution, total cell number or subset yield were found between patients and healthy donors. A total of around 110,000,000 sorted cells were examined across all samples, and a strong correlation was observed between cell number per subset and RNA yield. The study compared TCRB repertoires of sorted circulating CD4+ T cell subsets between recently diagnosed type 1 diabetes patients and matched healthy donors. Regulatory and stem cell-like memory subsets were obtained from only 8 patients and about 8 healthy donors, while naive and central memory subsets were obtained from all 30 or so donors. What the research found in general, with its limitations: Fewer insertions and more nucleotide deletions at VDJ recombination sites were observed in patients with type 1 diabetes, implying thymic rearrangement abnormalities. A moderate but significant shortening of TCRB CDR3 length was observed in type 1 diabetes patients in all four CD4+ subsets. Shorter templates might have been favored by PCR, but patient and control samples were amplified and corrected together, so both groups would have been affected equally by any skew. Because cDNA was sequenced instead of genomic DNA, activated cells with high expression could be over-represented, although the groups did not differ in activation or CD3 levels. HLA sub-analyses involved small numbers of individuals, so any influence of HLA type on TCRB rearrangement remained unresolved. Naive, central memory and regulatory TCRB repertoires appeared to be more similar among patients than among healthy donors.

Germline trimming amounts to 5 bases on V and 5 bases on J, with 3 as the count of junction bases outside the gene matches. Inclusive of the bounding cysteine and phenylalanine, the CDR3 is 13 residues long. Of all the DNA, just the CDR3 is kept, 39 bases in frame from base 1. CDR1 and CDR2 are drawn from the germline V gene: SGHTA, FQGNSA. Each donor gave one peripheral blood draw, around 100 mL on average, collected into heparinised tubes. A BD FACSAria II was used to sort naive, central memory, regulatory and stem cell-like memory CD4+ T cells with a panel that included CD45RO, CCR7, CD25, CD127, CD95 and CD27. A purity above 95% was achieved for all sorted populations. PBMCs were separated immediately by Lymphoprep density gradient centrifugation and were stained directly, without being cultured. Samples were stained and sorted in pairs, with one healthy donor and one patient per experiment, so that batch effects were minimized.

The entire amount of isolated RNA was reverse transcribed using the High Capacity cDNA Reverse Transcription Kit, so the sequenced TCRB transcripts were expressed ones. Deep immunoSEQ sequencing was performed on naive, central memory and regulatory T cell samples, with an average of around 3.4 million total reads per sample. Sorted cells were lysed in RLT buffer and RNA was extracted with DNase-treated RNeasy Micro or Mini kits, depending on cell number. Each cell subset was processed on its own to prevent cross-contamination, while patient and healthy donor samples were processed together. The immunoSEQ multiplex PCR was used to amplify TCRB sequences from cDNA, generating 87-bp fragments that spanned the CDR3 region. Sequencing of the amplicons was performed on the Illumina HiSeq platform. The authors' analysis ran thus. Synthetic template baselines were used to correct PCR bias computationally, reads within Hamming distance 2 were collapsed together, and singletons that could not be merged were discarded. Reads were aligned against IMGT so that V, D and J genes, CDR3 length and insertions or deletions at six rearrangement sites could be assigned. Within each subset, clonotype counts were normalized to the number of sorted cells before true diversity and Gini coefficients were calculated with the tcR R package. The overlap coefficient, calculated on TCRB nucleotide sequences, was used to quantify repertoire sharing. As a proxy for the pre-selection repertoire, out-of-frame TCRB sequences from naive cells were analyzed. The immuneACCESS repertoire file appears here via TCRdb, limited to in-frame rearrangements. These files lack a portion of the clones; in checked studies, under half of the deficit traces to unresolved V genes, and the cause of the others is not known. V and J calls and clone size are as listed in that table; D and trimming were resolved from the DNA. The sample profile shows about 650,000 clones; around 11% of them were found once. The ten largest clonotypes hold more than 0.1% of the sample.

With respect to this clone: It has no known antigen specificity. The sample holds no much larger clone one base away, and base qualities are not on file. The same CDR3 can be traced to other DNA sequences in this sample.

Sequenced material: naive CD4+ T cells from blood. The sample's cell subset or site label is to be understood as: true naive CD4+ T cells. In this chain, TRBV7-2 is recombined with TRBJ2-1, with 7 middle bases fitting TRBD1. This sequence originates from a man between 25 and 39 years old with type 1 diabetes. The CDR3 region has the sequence CASSRTGDNEQFF. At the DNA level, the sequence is TGTGCCAGCAGCCGCACAGGGGACAATGAGCAGTTCTTC.